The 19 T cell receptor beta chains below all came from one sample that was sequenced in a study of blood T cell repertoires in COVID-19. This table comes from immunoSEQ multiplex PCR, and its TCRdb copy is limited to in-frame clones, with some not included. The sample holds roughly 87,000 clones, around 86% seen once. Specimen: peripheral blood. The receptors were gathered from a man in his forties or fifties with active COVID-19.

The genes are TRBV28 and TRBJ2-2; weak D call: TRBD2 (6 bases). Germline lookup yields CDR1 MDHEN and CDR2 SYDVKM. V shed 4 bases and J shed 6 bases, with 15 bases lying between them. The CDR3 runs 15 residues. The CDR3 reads CASSSPGLGAGELFF. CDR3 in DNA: TGTGCCAGCAGTTCCCCGGGACTGGGGGCCGGGGAGCTGTTTTTT.

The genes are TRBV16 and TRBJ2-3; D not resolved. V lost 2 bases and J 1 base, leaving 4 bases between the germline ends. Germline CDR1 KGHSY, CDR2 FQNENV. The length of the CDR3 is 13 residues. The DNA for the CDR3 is TGTGCCAGCAGCCAACAGGGCACAGATACGCAGTATTTT. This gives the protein CASSQQGTDTQYF.

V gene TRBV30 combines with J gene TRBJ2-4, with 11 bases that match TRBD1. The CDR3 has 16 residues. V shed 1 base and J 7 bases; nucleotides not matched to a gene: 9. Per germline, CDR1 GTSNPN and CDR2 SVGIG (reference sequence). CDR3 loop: CAWSAPGTGGGNIQYF. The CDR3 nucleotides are TGTGCCTGGAGTGCCCCCGGGACAGGGGGGGGGAACATTCAGTACTTC.

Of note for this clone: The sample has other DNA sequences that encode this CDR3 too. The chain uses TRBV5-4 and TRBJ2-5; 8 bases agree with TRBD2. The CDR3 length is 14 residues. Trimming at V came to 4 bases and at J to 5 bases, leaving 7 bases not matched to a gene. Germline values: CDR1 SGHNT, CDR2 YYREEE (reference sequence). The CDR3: CASSLAGGRETQYF. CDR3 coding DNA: TGTGCCAGCAGCCTCGCGGGGGGAAGGGAGACCCAGTACTTC. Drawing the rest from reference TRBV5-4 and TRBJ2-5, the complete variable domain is ETGVTQSPTHLIKTRGQQVTLRCSSQSGHNTVSWYQQALGQGPQFIFQYYREEENGRGNFPPRFSGLQFPNYSSELNVNALELDDSALYLCASSLAGGRETQYFGPGTRLLVL.

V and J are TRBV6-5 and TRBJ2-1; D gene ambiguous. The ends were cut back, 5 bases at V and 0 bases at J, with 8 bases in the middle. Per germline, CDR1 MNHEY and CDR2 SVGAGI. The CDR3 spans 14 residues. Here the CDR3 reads CASSTESSYNEQFF. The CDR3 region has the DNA TGTGCCAGCAGTACAGAGAGCTCCTACAATGAGCAGTTCTTC.

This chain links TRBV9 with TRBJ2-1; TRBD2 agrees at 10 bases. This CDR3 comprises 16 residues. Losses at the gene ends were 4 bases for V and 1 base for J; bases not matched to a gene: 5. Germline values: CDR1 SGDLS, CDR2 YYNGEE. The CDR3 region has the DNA TGTGCCAGCAGCTTACAGGGACTAGCGTCCTACAATGAGCAGTTCTTC. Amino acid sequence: CASSLQGLASYNEQFF.

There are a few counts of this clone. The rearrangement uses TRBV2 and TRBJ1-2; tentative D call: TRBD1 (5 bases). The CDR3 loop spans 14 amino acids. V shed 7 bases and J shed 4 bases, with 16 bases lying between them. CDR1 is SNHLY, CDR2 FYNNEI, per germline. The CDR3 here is CASTKGRDSYGYTF. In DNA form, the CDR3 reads TGTGCCAGCACAAAGGGGCGAGATAGCTATGGCTACACCTTC.

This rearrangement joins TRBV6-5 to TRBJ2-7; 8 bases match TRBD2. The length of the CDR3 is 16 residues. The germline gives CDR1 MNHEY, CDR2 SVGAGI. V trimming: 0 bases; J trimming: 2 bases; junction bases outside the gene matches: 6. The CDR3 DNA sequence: TGTGCCAGCAGTTACTCACTTACGGGAGGGGCCTACGAGCAGTACTTC. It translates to CASSYSLTGGAYEQYF.

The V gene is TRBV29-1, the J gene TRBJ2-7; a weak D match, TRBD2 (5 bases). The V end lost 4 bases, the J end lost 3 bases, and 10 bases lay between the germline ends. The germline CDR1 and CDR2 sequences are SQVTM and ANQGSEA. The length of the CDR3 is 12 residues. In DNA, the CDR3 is TGCAGCGTTGCCCGGGGAAGCTACGAGCAGTACTTC. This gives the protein CSVARGSYEQYF.

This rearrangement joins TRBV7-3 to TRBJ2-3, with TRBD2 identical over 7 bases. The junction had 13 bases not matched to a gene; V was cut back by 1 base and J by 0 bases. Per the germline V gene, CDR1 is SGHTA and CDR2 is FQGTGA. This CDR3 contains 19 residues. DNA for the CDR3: TGTGCCAGCAGCTTAAAGGCGGGAGCCCACCATTATAGCACAGATACGCAGTATTTT. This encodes CASSLKAGAHHYSTDTQYF.

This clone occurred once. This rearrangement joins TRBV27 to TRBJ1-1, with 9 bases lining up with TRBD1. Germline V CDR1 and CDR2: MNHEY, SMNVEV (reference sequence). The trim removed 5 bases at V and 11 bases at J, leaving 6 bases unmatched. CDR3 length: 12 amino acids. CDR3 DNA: TGTGCCAGCAGTGCACAGGGGGCCGCTGCTTTCTTT. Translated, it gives CASSAQGAAAFF.

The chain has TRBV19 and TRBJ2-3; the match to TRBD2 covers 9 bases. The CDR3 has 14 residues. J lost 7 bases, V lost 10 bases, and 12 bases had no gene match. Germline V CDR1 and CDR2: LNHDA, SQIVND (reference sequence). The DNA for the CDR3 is TGTGCCACTGCGGGCGGCGGGGGGGGAAATACGCAGTATTTT. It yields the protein CATAGGGGGNTQYF. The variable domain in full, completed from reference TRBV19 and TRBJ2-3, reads DGGITQSPKYLFRKEGQNVTLSCEQNLNHDAMYWYRQDPGQGLRLIYYSQIVNDFQKGDIAEGYSVSREKKESFPLTVTSAQKNPTAFYLCATAGGGGGNTQYFGPGTRLTVL.

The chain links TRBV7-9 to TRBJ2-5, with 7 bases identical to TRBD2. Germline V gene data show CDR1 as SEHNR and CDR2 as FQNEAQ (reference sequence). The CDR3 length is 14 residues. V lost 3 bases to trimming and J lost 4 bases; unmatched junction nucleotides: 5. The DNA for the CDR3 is TGTGCCAGCAGCTTGAGCTCGGGAGGAGAGACCCAGTACTTC. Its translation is CASSLSSGGETQYF.

As DNA, the CDR3 is TGTGCCAGCAGCCAAGGGGGACAACACTCCTACGAGCAGTACTTC. Its translation: CASSQGGQHSYEQYF. The J gene is TRBJ2-7, the V gene TRBV28, with a tentative D call TRBD1 (6 bases). V gave up 6 bases and J gave up 0 bases, with 15 bases separating them. CDR1 and CDR2 (germline): MDHEN, SYDVKM. The CDR3 length is 15 residues.

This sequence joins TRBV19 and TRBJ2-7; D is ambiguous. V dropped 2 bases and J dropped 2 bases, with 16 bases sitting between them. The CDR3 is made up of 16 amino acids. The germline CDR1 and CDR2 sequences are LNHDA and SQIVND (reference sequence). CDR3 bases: TGTGCCAGTAGTATAACTTCGTTTGGGCAGACCTACGAGCAGTACTTC. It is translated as CASSITSFGQTYEQYF. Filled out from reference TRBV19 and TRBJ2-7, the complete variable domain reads DGGITQSPKYLFRKEGQNVTLSCEQNLNHDAMYWYRQDPGQGLRLIYYSQIVNDFQKGDIAEGYSVSREKKESFPLTVTSAQKNPTAFYLCASSITSFGQTYEQYFGPGTRLTVT.

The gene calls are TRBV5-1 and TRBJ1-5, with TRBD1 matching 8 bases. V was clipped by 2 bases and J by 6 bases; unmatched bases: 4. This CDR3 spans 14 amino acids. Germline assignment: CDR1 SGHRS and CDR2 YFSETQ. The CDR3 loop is CASSFGQGGQPQHF. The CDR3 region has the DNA TGCGCCAGCAGCTTTGGACAGGGCGGTCAGCCCCAGCATTTT. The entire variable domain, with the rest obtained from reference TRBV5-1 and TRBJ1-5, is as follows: KAGVTQTPRYLIKTRGQQVTLSCSPISGHRSVSWYQQTPGQGLQFLFEYFSETQRNKGNFPGRFSGRQFSNSRSEMNVSTLELGDSALYLCASSFGQGGQPQHFGDGTRLSIL.

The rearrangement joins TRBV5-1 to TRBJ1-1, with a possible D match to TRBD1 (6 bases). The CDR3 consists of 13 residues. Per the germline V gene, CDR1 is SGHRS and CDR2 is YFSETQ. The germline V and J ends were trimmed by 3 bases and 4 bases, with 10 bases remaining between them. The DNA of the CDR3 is TGCGCCAGCAGCTCACAGGGTCCCACTGAAGCTTTCTTT. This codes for CASSSQGPTEAFF.

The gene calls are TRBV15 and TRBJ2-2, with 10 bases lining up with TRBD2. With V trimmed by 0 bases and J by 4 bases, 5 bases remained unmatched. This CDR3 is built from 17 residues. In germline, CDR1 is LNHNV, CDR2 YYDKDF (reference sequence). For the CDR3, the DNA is TGTGCCACCAGCAGAGATATTAGCGGGAGGTTCACCGGGGAGCTGTTTTTT. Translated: CATSRDISGRFTGELFF.

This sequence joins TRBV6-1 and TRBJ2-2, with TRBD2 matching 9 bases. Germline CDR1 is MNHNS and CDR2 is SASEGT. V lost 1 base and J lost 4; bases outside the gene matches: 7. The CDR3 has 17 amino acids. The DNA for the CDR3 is TGTGCCAGCAGTGAAGGGAAGCGGGGGGTGAGCACCGGGGAGCTGTTTTTT. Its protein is CASSEGKRGVSTGELFF.